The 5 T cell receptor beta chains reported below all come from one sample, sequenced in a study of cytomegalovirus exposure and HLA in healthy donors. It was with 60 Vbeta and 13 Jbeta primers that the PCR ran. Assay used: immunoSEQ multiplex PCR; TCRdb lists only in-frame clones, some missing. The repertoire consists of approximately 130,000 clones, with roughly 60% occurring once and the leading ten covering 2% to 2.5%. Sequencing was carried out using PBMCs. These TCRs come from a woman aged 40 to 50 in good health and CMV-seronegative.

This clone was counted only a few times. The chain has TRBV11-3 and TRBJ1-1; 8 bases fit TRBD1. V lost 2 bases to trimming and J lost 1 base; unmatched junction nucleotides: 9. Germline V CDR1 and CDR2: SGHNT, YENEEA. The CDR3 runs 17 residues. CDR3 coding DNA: TGTGCCAGCAGCTTAACTGATCAGGGGGCCAAGAACACTGAAGCTTTCTTT. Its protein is CASSLTDQGAKNTEAFF.

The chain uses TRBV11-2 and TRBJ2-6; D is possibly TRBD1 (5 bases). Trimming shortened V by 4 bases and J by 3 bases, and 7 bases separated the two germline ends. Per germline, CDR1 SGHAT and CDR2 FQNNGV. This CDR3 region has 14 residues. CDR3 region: CASSWGGGANVLTF. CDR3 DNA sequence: TGTGCCAGCAGCTGGGGCGGTGGGGCCAACGTCCTGACTTTC.

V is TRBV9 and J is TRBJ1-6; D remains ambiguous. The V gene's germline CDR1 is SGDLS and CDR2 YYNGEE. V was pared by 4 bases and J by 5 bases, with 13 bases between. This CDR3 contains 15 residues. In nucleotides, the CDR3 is TGTGCCAGCAGCTCCGCGGCAGCTGATAATTCACCCCTCCACTTT. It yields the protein CASSSAAADNSPLHF.

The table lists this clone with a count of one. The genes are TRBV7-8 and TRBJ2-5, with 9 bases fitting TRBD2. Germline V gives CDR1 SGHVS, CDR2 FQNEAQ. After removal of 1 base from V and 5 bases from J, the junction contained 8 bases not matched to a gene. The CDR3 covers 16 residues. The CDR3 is CASSLVIAGARETQYF. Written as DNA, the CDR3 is TGTGCCAGCAGCTTAGTAATAGCGGGGGCCCGCGAGACCCAGTACTTC.

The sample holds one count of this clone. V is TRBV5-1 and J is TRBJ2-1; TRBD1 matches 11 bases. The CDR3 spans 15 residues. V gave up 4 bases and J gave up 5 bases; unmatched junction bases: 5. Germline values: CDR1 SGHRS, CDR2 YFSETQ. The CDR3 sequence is CASSPRDRGDNEQFF. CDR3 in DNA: TGCGCCAGCAGCCCCCGGGACAGGGGGGACAATGAGCAGTTCTTC.